This T cell receptor (beta chain) was obtained from a study of CD8 T cells in Susac syndrome. Study outcomes and limitations: The Susac syndrome CD4+ T cell repertoires displayed no clonal expansion.

Trimming shortened V by 0 bases and J by 5 bases, and 12 bases separated the two germline ends. The CDR3 extends over 15 amino acids. Germline CDR1 and CDR2: MNHEY and SVGAGI. The diagnostic criteria were recently defined, and patients with Susac syndrome met them for definite or probable disease. Negative isolation was applied to CD8+ and CD4+ T cells, and FACS enrichment was applied to TEMRA cells. This clonotype was counted once. The antigen is not known. RNA totalling roughly 0.45 to 1 ug underwent reverse transcription with random hexamers. TCRdb re-called the immunoSEQ multiplex PCR reads with MiXCR, one entry per CDR3 protein. The sample includes 170,000 or so distinct CDR3 sequences, 90% to 95% of them seen just once.

This TCR was sampled from a human donor with Susac syndrome. J is TRBJ2-3 and V is TRBV6-5; D is perhaps TRBD1 (5 bases). Sequencing used CD4+ T cells from PBMCs. The CDR3 DNA reads TGTGCCAGCAGTTACTCGATGACAGCCAGAGATACGCAGTATTTT. Encoded protein: CASSYSMTARDTQYF.